The clone carrying this TCR beta chain turned up a few times. Time point specified: blood at routine non-recurrence follow-up after resection. Whole RNA came from tumor, nontumor lung or frozen PBMC and was sequenced without being sorted. Single TCR cDNA molecules each had their own unique molecular identifier. In TCRdb, the 5' RACE reads were re-called with MiXCR into one record per CDR3 protein. This repertoire shows 95,000 to 120,000 distinct CDR3 sequences, roughly 10% found once; its top ten account for more than 20%. This entry comes from a study of spatial heterogeneity in lung cancer. As for the study in general: The cohort: approximately 66 early-stage, untreated non-small cell lung cancer patients. Sequence detection consistently recorded a greater number of beta-chain than alpha-chain sequences.

Germline V gene sequence: CDR1 SGHNT, CDR2 YYREEE (reference sequence). Trimming removed 3 bases at V and 0 bases at J, with 18 bases between. The CDR3 contains 17 residues. The origin of this receptor is a female donor with early-stage non-small cell lung cancer. The chain links TRBV5-4 to TRBJ2-5; possible D gene TRBD1, 6 bases. Sample: PBMCs, taken at follow-up. Written as DNA, the CDR3 is TGTGCCAGCAGCTCAGAGACGACAGGCTGGGACCAAGAGACCCAGTACTTC. Its translation is CASSSETTGWDQETQYF.